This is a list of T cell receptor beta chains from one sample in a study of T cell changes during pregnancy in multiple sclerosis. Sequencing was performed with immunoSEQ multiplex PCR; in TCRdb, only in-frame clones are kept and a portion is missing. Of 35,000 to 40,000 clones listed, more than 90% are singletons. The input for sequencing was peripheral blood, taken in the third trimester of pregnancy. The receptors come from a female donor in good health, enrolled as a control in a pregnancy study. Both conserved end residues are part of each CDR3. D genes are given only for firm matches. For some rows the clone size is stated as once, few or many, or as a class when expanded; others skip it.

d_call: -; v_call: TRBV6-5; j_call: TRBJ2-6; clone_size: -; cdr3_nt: TGTGCCAGCAGTTACTCACAATCTGGGGCCAACGTCCTGACTTTC; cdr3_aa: CASSYSQSGANVLTF
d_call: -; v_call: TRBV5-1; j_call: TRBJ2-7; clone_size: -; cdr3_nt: TGCGCCAGCAGCGACCTAGACGAGCAGTACTTC; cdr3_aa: CASSDLDEQYF
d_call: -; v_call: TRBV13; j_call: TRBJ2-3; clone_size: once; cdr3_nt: TGTGCCAGCAGCCGGTCCACAGATACGCAGTATTTT; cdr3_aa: CASSRSTDTQYF
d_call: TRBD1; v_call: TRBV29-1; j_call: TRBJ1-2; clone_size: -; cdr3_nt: TGCAGCGTTGGGGTGGGCTTGACAGGGGACGGCTACACCTTC; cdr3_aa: CSVGVGLTGDGYTF
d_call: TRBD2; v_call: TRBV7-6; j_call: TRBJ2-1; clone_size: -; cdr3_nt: TGTGCCAGCAGCAGGGGACTAGCGGGGGGGCCCGGTGAGCAGTTCTTC; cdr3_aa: CASSRGLAGGPGEQFF
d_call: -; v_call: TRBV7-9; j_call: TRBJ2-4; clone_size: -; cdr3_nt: TGTGCCAGCAGCTTAGCGAGCCAGGGTTCCAACATTCAGTACTTC; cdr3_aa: CASSLASQGSNIQYF
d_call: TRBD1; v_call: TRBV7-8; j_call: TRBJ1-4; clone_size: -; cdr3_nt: TGTGCCAGCAGCTTAGAATCGGGGACAGCGAATGAAAAACTGTTTTTT; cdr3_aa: CASSLESGTANEKLFF
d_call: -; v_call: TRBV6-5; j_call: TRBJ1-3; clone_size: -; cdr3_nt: TGTGCCAGCCAGGGCTCTGGAAACACCATATATTTT; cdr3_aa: CASQGSGNTIYF
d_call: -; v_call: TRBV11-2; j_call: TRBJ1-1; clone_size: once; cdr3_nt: TGTGCCAGCAGCTTTAAACAGGGTATGGAAGCTTTCTTT; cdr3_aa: CASSFKQGMEAFF
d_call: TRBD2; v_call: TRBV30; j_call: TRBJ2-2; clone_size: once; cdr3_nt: TGTGCCTGGAAGCCTAGGGCGGGAGGGCCGAACGGGGAGCTGTTTTTT; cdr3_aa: CAWKPRAGGPNGELFF
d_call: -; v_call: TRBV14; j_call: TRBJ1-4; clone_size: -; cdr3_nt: TGTGCCAGCAGCCAAGAACGCCAGGGGAATGAAAAACTGTTTTTT; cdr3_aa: CASSQERQGNEKLFF
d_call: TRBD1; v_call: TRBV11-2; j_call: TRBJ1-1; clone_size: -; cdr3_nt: TGTGCCAGCAGCCCCGAATCCCTCCGGGACAGGGACCAGAACACTGAAGCTTTCTTT; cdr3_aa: CASSPESLRDRDQNTEAFF
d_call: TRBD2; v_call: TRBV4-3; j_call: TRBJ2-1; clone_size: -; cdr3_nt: TGCGCCAGCAGCCAGCAGCCTCCGGGACTAGCGGGGGACACATCCTACAATGAGCAGTTCTTC; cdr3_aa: CASSQQPPGLAGDTSYNEQFF
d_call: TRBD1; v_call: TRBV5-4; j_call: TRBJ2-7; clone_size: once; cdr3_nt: TGTGCCAGCAGCTTGGAGGCTTCCGGGACAGGGAACGAGCAGTACTTC; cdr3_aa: CASSLEASGTGNEQYF
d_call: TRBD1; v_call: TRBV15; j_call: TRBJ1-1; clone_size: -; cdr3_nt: TGTGCCACCAGCAGAGACAGGGGGGCTCCCGGCACTGAAGCTTTCTTT; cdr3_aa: CATSRDRGAPGTEAFF
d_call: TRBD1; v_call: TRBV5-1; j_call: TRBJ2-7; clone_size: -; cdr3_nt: TGCGCCAGCAGACAGGGGGAACGGTACGAGCAGTACTTC; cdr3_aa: CASRQGERYEQYF
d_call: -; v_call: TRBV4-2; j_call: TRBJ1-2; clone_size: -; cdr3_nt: TGTGCCAGCAGCCACCGACAACCGGACTATGGCTACACCTTC; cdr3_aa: CASSHRQPDYGYTF
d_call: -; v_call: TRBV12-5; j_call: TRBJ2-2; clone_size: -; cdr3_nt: TGTGCTAGTGGTTTGCCACGAGTCGGGGAGCTGTTTTTT; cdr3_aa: CASGLPRVGELFF
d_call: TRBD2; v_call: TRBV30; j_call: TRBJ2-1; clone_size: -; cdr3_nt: TGTGCCTGGAGTGTTAGCGGGAGCGGGAATGAGCAGTTCTTC; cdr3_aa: CAWSVSGSGNEQFF
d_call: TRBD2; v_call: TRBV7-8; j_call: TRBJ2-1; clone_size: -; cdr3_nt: TGTGCCAGCGGGACGGGACTAGCCTCCTCCTACAATGAGCAGTTCTTC; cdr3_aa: CASGTGLASSYNEQFF
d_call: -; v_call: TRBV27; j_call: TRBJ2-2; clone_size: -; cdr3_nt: TGTGCCAGCAGAACAGGGCCCGGGGAGCTGTTTTTT; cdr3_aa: CASRTGPGELFF
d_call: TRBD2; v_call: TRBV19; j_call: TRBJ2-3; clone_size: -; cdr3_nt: TGTGCCAGTAAGGGACGTAGCGGGGGCGCAGATACGCAGTATTTT; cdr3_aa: CASKGRSGGADTQYF
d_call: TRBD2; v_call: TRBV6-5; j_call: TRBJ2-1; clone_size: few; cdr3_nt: TGTGCCAGCAGTTTGGATAGCGGGGGACCTTACAATGAGCAGTTCTTC; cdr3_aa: CASSLDSGGPYNEQFF
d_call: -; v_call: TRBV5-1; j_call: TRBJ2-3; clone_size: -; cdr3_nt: TGCGCCAGCAGCTTGGGAGCGGTCCGCACAGATACGCAGTATTTT; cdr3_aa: CASSLGAVRTDTQYF